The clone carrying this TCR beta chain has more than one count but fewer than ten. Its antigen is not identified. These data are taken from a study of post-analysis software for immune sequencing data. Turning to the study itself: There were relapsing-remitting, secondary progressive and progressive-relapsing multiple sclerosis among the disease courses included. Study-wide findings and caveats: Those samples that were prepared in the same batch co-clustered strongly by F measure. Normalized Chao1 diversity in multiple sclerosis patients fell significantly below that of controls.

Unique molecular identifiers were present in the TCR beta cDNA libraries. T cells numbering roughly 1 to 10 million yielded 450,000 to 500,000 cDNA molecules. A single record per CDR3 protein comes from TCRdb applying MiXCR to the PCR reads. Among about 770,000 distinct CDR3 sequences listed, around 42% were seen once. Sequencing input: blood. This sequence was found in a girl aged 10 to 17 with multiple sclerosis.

The chain's CDR3 is CASSLVSKGLLYQETQYF. DNA for the CDR3: TGTGCCAGCAGCTTAGTATCCAAAGGGTTACTCTACCAAGAGACCCAGTACTTC. This sequence joins TRBV7-2 and TRBJ2-5; D call uncertain. The V end lost 1 base, the J end lost 0 bases, and 18 bases lay between the germline ends. This CDR3 comprises 18 residues. Germline V CDR1 and CDR2: SGHTA, FQGNSA.